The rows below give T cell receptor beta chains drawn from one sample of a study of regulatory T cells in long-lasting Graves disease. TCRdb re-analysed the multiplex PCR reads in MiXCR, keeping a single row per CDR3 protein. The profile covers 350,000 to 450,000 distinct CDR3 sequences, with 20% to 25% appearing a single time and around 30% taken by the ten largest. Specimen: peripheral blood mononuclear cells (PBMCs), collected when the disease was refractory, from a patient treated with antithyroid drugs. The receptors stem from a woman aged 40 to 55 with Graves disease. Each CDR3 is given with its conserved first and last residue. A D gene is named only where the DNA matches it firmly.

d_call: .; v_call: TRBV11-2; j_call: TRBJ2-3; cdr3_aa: CASSRYTQGSKEDTQYF
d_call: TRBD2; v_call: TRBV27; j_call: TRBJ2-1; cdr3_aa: CASSVAGPGQFF
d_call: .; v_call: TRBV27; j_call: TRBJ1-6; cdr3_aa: CASSPRGGARSPLHF
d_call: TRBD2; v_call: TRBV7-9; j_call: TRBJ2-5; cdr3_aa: CASSPGLVIFRETQYF
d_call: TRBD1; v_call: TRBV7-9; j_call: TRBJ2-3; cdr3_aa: CASSLPTGTGLADTQYF
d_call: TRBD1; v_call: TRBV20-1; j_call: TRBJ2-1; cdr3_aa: CSGGTGGRGEQFF
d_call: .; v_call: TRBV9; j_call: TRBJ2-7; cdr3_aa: CASSVVWGTEQYF
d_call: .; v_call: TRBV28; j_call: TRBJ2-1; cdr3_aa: CASSFNNEQFF
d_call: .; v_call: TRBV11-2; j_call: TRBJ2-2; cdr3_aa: CASSRINTGELFF
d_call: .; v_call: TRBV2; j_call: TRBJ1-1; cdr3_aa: CASSGDGNTEAFF
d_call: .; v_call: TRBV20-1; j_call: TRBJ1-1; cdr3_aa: CSTLDGRKAFF
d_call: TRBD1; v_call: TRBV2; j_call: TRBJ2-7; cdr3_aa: CASSGSGQGAFEQYF
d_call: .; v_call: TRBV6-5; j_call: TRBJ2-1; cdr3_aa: CASSSASSNEQFF
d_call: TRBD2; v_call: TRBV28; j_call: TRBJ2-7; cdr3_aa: CASSLVLAGWSEQYF
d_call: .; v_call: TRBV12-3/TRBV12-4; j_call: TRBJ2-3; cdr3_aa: CAISEPRTVDTQYF
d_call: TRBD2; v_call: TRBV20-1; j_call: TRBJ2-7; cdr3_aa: CSASVEAGEQYF
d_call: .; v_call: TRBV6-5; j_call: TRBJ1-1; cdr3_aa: CASSYVENTEAFF
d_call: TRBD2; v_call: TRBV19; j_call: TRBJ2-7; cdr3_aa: CASSIGGNGNEQYF
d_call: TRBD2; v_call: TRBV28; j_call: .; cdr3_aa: CASSRGLAGAREQFF
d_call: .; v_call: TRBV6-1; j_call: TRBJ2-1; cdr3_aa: CAIKKGPWYNEQFF
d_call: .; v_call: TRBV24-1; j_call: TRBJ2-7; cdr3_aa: CATSDSSDSGGYEQYF
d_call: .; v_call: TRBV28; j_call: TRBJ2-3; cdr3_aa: CASSLYRPRRVGTDTQYF
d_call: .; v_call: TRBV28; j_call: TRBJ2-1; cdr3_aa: CASSRQGHNEQFF
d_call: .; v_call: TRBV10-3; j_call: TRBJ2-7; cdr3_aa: CAISDPTRGSSYEQYF
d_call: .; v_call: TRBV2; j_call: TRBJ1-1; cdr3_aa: CATRGSGTEAFF
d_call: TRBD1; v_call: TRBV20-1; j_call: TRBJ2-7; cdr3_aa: CSASPGTGGSYEQYF
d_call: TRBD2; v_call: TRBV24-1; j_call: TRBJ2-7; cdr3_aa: CATSDANDERGGSYEQYF
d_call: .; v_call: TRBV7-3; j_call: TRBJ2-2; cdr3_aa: CASSLSGQSNTGELFF
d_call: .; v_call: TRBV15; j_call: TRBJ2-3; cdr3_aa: CATWTLRSRDTQYF
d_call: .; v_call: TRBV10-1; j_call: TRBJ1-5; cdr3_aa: CASSESTGSNQPQHF
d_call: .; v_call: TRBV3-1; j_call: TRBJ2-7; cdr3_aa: CASSLRPPGEQYF
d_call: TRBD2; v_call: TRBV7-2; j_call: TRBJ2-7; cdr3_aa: CASSFYGTSGYEQYF
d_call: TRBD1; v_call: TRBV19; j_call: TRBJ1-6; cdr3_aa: CASSIWDRVDSPLHF
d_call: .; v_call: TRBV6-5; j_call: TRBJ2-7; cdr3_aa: CASSYSAGEQYF
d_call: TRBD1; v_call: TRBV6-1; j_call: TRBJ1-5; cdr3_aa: CASSAGGLENQPQHF
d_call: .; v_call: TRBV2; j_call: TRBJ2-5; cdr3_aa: CASSAEVQETQYF
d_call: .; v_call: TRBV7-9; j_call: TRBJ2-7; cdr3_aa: CASSERIDHEQYF
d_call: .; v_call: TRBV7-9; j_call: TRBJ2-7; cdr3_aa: CASSQGGRVRNEQYF
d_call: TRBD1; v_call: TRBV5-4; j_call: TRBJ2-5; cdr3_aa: CASSSAGTGAETQYF
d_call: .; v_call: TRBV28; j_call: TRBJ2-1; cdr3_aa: CASSFLTLTYNEQFF
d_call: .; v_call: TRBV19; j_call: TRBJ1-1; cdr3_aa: CASNKRAEAFF
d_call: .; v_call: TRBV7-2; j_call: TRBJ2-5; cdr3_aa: CASSPRMPGTLQETQYF
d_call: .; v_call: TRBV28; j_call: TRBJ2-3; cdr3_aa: CASSGPDTQYF
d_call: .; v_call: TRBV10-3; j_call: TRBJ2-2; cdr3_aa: CAISMTGPNTGELFF
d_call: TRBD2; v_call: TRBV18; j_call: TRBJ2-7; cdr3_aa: CASSPALAGNMYF
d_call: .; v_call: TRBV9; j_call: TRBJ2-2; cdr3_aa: CASSVGVITKGPGELFF
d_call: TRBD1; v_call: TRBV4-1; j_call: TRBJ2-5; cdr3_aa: CASSRQGVKLKETQYF
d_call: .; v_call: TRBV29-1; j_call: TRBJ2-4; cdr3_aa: CSVVQLAKNIQYF
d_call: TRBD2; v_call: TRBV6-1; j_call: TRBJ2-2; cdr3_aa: CASSEVPSGRGSGELFF
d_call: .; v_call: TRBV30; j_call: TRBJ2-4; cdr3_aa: CAWSLKQRSWTKNIQYF
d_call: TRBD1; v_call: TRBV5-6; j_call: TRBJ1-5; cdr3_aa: CASSLAPGQGINQPQHF
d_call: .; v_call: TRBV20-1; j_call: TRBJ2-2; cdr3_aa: CSASVVYPGELFF
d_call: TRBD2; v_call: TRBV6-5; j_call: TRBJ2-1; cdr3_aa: CASSYDLGRANEQFF
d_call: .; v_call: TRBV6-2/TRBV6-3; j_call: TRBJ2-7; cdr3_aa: CASSVRGIEQYF
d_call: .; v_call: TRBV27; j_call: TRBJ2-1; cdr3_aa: CASSLSGSPYNEQFF
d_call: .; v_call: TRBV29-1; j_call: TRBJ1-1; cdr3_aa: CSVRGQASNTEAFF
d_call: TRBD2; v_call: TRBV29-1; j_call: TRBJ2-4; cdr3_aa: CSVEDRGLTSGINKNIQYF
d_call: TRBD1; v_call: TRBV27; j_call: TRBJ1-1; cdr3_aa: CATYPGQRNTEAFF
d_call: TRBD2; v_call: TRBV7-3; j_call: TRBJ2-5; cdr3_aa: CASSPRGVSTQYF